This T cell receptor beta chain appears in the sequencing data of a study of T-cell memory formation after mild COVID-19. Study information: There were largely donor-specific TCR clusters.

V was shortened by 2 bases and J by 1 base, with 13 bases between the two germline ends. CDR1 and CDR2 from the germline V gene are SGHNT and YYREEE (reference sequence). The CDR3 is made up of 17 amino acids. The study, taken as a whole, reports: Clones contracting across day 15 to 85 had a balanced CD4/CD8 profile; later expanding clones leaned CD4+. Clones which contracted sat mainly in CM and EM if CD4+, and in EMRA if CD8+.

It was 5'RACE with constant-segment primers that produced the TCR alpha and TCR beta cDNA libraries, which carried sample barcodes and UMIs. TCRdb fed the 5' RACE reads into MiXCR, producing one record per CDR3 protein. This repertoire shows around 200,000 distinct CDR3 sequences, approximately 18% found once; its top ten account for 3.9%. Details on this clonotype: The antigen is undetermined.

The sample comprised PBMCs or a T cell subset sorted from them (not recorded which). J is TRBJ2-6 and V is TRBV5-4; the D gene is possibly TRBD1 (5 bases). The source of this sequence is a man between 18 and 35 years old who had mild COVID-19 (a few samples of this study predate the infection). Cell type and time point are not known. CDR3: CASSFGHVGSGANVLTF. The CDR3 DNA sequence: TGTGCCAGCAGCTTCGGACACGTAGGGTCTGGGGCCAACGTCCTGACTTTC.